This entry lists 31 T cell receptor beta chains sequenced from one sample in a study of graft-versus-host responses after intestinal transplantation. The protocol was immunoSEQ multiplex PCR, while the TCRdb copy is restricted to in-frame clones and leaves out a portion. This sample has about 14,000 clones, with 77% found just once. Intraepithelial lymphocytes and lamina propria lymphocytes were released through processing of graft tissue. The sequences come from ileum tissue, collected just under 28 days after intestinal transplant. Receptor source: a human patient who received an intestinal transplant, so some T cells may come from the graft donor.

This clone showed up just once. CDR3 in amino acids: CASSTWTGDNQPQHF. DNA of the CDR3: TGTGCCAGCAGCACTTGGACAGGGGACAATCAGCCCCAGCATTTT. This sequence joins TRBV7-8 and TRBJ1-5; 9 bases align to TRBD1. The CDR3 consists of 15 residues. Germline trimming cut 5 bases from V and 3 bases from J; bases unmatched to any gene: 5. Germline V lookup: CDR1 SGHVS, CDR2 FQNEAQ.

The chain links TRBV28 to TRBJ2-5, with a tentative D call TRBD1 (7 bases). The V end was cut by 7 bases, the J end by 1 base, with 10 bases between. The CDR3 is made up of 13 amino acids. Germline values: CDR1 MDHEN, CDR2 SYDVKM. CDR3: CASTEGAQETQYF. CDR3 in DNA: TGTGCCAGCACGGAGGGGGCCCAAGAGACCCAGTACTTC.

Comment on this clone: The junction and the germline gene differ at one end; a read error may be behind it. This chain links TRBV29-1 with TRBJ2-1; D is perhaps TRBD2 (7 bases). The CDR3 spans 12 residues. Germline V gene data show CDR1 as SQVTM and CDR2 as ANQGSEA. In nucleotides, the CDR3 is TGCAGCGTTGAAAACGAAGGGGGGGGTGGGATCTTC. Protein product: CSVENEGGGGIF.

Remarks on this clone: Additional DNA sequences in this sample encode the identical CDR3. The CDR3 DNA reads TGCGCCAGCAGCCCAGGGTTGAACACTGAAGCTTTCTTT. It is translated as CASSPGLNTEAFF. The chain joins TRBV5-1 to TRBJ1-1, with a tentative D call TRBD1 (5 bases). The CDR3 spans 13 residues. V lost 4 bases, J lost 0 bases, and 7 bases lay in between. The germline gives CDR1 SGHRS, CDR2 YFSETQ.

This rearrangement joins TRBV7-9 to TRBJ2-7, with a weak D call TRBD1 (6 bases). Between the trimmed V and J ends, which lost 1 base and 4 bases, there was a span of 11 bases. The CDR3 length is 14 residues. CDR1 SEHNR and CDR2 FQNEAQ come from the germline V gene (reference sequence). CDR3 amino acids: CASSLEGQNYEQYV. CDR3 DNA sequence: TGTGCCAGCAGCTTAGAGGGACAAAATTACGAGCAGTACGTC.

The CDR3 DNA sequence: TGTGCCAGCAGTTACTCGAAGGCAGGATACACCGGGGAGCTGTTTTTT. It specifies CASSYSKAGYTGELFF. The J gene is TRBJ2-2, the V gene TRBV6-5; D uncertain. The CDR3 contains 16 residues. The germline V gene has CDR1 MNHEY and CDR2 SVGAGI. V dropped 0 bases and J dropped 3 bases, with 11 bases sitting between them.

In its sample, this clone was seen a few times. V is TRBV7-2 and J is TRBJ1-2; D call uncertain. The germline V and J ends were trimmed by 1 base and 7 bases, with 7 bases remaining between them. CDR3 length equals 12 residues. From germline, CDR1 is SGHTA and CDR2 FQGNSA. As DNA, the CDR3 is TGTGCCAGCAGCTTAGATTTCGGTGGCTACACCTTC. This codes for CASSLDFGGYTF.

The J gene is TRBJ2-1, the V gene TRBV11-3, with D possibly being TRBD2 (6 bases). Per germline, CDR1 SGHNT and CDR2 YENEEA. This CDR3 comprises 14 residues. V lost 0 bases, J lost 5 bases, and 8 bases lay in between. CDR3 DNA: TGTGCCAGCAGCTTAGATGGGGAGGACAATGAGCAGTTCTTC. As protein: CASSLDGEDNEQFF.

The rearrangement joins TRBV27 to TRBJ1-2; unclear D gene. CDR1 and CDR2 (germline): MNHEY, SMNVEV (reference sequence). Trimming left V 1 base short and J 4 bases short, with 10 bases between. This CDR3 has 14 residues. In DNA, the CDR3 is TGTGCCAGCAGTTTATTGAGGGCACCCTATGGCTACACCTTC. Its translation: CASSLLRAPYGYTF.

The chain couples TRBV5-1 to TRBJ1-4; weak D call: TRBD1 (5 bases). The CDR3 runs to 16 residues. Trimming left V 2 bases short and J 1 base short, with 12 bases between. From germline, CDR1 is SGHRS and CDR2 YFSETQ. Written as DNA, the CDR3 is TGCGCCAGCAGCTTAACCAGGGCAGGAACTAATGAAAAACTGTTTTTT. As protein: CASSLTRAGTNEKLFF. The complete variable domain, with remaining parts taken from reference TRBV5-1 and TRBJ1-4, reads KAGVTQTPRYLIKTRGQQVTLSCSPISGHRSVSWYQQTPGQGLQFLFEYFSETQRNKGNFPGRFSGRQFSNSRSEMNVSTLELGDSALYLCASSLTRAGTNEKLFFGSGTQLSVL.

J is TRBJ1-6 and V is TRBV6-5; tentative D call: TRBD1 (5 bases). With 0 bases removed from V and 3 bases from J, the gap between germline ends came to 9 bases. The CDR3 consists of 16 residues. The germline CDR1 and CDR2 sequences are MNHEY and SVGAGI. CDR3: CASSYSTGLYNSPLHF. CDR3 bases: TGTGCCAGCAGTTACTCGACGGGACTCTATAATTCACCCCTCCACTTT.

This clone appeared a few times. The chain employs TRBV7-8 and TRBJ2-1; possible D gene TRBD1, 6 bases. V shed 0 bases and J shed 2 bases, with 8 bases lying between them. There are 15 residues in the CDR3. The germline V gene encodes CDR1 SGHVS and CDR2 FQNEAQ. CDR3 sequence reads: CASSLAGAPYNEQFF. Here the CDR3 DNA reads TGTGCCAGCAGCTTAGCGGGGGCCCCCTACAATGAGCAGTTCTTC.

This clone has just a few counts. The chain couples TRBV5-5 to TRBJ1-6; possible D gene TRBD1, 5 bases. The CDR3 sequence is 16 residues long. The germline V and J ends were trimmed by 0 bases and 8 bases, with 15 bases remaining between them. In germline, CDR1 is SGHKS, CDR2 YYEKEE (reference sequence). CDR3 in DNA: TGTGCCAGCAGCTTGGCCCCCCCAGGGAAGGATTCACCCCTCCACTTT. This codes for CASSLAPPGKDSPLHF.

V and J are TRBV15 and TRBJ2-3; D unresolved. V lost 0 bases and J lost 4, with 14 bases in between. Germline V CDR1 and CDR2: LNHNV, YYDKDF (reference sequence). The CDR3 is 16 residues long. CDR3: CATSRDGASKADTQYF. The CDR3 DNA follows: TGTGCCACCAGCAGAGATGGAGCCAGTAAGGCAGATACGCAGTATTTT.

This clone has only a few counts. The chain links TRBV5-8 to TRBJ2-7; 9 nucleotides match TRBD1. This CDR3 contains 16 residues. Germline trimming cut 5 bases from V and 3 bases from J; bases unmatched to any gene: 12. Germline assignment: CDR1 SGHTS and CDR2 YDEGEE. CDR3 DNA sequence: TGTGCCAGCAGTCCGGGGTCCGGGACAGGGATCTACGAGCAGTACGTC. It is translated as CASSPGSGTGIYEQYV.

The CDR3 loop reads CASSIGLGGNYGYTF. As DNA, the CDR3 is TGTGCCAGTAGTATCGGACTAGGAGGCAACTATGGCTACACCTTC. V gene TRBV19 combines with J gene TRBJ1-2, with D unclear. The CDR3 extends over 15 amino acids. The V end was cut by 3 bases, the J end by 2 bases, with 13 bases between. Germline V gene data show CDR1 as LNHDA and CDR2 as SQIVND (reference sequence). Together with reference TRBV19 and TRBJ1-2, the CDR3 gives the full variable domain: DGGITQSPKYLFRKEGQNVTLSCEQNLNHDAMYWYRQDPGQGLRLIYYSQIVNDFQKGDIAEGYSVSREKKESFPLTVTSAQKNPTAFYLCASSIGLGGNYGYTFGSGTRLTVV.

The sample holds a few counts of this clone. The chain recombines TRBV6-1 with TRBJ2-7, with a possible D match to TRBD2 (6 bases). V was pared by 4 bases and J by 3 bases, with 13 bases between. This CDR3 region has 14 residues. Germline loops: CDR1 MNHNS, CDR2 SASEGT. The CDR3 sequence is CASSAGRGSYEQYV. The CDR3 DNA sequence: TGTGCCAGCAGTGCCGGCCGGGGGAGCTACGAGCAGTACGTC.

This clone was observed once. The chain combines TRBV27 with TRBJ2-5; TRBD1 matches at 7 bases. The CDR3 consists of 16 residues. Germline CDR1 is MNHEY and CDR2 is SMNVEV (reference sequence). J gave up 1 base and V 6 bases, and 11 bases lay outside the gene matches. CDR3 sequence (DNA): TGTGCCAGCAGCCCGTACCGGGACAGATTCCAAGAGACCCAGTACTTC. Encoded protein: CASSPYRDRFQETQYF.

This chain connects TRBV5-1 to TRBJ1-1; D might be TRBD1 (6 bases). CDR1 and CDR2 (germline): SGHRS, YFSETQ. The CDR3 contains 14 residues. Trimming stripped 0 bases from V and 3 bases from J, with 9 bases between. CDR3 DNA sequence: TGCGCCAGCAGCTTGGAAGGGGGGGACACTGAAGCTTTCTTT. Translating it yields CASSLEGGDTEAFF.

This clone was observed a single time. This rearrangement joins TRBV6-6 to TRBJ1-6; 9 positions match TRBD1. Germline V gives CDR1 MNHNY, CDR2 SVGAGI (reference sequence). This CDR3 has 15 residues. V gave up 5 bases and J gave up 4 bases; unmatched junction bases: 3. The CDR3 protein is CASSGGQGYNSPLHF. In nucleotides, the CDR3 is TGTGCCAGCAGTGGCGGACAGGGGTATAATTCACCCCTCCACTTT.

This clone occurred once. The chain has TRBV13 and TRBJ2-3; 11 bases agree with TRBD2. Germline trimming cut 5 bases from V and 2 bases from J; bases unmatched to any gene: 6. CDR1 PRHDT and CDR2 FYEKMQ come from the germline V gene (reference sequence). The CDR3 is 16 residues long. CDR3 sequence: CASSRRLAGLTDTQYF. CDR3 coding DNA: TGTGCCAGCAGCAGACGACTAGCGGGGCTCACAGATACGCAGTATTTT.

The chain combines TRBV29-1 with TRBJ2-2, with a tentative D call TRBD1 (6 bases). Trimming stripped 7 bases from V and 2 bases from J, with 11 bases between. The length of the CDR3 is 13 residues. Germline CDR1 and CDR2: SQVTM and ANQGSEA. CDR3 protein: CSATDSNTGELFF. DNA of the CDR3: TGCAGCGCTACGGACAGCAACACCGGGGAGCTGTTTTTT.

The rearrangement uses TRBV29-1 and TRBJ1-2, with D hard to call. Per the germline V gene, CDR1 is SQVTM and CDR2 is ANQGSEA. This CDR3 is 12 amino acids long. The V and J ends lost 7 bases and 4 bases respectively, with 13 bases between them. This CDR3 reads CSALRYSYGYTF. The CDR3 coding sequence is TGCAGCGCTCTCCGGTACTCCTATGGCTACACCTTC.

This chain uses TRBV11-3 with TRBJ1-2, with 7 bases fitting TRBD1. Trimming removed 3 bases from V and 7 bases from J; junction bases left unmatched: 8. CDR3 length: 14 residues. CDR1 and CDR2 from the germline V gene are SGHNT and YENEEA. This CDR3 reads CASSLVQGVGGYTF. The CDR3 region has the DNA TGTGCCAGCAGCTTGGTCCAGGGGGTTGGTGGCTACACCTTC.

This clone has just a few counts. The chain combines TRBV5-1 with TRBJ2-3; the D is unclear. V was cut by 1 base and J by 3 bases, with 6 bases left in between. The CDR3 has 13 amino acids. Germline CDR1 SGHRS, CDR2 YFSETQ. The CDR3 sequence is CASSLRVTDTQYF. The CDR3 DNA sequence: TGCGCCAGCAGCTTGCGAGTAACAGATACGCAGTATTTT.

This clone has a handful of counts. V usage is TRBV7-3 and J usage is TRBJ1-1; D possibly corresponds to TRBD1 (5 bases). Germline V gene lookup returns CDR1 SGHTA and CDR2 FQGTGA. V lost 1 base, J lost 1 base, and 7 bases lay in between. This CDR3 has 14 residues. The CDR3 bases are TGTGCCAGCAGCTTAATGGGGCAGAACACTGAAGCTTTCTTT. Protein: CASSLMGQNTEAFF. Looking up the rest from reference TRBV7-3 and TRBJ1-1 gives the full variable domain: GAGVSQTPSNKVTEKGKYVELRCDPISGHTALYWYRQSLGQGPEFLIYFQGTGAADDSGLPNDRFFAVRPEGSVSTLKIQRTERGDSAVYLCASSLMGQNTEAFFGQGTRLTVV.

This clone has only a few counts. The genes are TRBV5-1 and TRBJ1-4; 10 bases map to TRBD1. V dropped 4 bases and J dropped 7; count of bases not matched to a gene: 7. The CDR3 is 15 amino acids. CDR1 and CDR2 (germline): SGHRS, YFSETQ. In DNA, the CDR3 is TGCGCCAGCAGCCTCGGACAGGGGGAGACTGAAAAACTGTTTTTT. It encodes CASSLGQGETEKLFF.

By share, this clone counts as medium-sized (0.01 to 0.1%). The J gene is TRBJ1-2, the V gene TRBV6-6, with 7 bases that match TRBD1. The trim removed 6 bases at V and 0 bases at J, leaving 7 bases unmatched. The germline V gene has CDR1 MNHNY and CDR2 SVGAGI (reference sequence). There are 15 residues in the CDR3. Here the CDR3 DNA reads TGTGCCAGCAGCCATGGGGGGACAGCTAACTATGGCTACACCTTC. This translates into CASSHGGTANYGYTF.

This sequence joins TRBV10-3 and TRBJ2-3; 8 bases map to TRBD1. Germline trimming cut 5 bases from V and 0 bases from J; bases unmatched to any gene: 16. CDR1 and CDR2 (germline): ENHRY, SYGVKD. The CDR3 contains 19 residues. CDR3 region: CAISLLGGQAYPSTDTQYF. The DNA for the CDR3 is TGTGCCATCAGTCTACTTGGGGGACAGGCTTATCCTAGCACAGATACGCAGTATTTT.

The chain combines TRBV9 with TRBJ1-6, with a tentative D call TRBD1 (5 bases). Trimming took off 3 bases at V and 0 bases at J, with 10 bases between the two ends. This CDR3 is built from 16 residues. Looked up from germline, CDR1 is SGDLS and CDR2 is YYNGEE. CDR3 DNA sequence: TGTGCCAGCAGCGGACTGACAGACTCCTATAATTCACCCCTCCACTTT. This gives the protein CASSGLTDSYNSPLHF.

CDR3 in amino acids: CASSQDQWDTLNTEAFF. CDR3 sequence (DNA): TGTGCCAGCAGCCAAGATCAATGGGACACTTTGAACACTGAAGCTTTCTTT. The chain carries TRBV14 and TRBJ1-1; tentatively, D is TRBD1 (6 bases). Germline loops: CDR1 SGHDN, CDR2 FVKESK. This CDR3 has 17 amino acids. V lost 0 bases, J lost 0 bases, and 14 bases lay in between. Variable domain in full (rest from reference TRBV14 and TRBJ1-1): EAGVTQFPSHSVIEKGQTVTLRCDPISGHDNLYWYRRVMGKEIKFLLHFVKESKQDESGMPNNRFLAERTGGTYSTLKVQPAELEDSGVYFCASSQDQWDTLNTEAFFGQGTRLTVV.